Detailed here is one T cell receptor (beta chain). The antigen this receptor binds is unknown. Base qualities are missing; no much larger clone stands one base away. The cysteine opens and the phenylalanine closes a CDR3 of 12 amino acids. Kept here is only the CDR3 DNA, which spans 36 bases and is read in frame from base 1. The germline V gene encodes CDR1 PRHDT and CDR2 FYEKMQ (reference sequence). The germline ends are 11 bases apart after V is trimmed by 8 bases and J by 4 bases. The sample belongs to a study of response to subunit inactivated influenza vaccine (dated by TCRdb to the late 2010s). At the level of the whole study: The study used deep quantitative T cell receptor repertoire profiling to track responses to a trivalent subunit inactivated influenza vaccine. What the study reported, not specific to this receptor: The authors proposed that each seasonal influenza vaccination may bring in only a limited number of new T cells.

Libraries came from RT-PCR. Instrument used: Illumina HiSeq 2500. TCRdb reanalyzed the raw reads on its own, using fastp at Q25 for trimming and MiXCR for clone calling, and kept in-frame beta chains. Rows are unified per CDR3 protein, each entry keeping the most common DNA and genes. A total of under 200,000 distinct CDR3 sequences appear in this sample, roughly 12% of them only once. Over 25% of the sample rests with the top ten. This sample also appeared in a second study, on T cells expressing NK-cell markers. The second study reports: The TCR beta cDNA libraries were made using 5'RACE template switching, a step that added both a universal primer site and unique molecular identifiers. TCR beta-chain repertoires were profiled in sorted CD3+CD56+NKG2C+, CD3+CD56+NKG2C- and CD3+CD56-NKG2C+ T-cell subsets from eight donors. Of the eight sequenced donors, seven were found to be HCMV-seropositive and one was found to be HCMV-seronegative. In several experiments an anti-gammadeltaTCR antibody was added to restrict sorting to alphabetaTCR-expressing T cells. In over 5 donors, the dominant CD3+CD56+NKG2C+ clonotypes were among the top 10 CD8+ clonotypes and accounted for about 1.0-7.5% of CD8+ T cells. Those dominant clonotypes were again the most abundant among CD3+CD56-NKG2C+ cells in a handful of donors, at roughly 28.3-65%. Whether the expanded NKG2C-expressing T cell clones were specific for HCMV antigens remained unclear. All eight donors whose samples were sequenced were randomly selected healthy volunteers, three of them men and five women. To determine HCMV serostatus, a commercial ELISA kit was used to detect HCMV-specific IgG in serum. Peripheral blood mononuclear cells were isolated from blood by Ficoll density gradient centrifugation. CD4+ and CD8+ T cells were isolated from PBMC by magnetic immunoseparation with Miltenyi isolation kits. Synthesis of cDNA was primed from the TCR beta constant segment and was followed by two consecutive PCR amplification steps. Libraries were sequenced as 2 x 150 bp reads on Illumina HiSeq 2000/2500, MiSeq or NextSeq. MIGEC was used to demultiplex reads and group the reads by UMI, and MiTCR was used to assemble and quantify clonotypes. To exclude erroneous sequences, any TCR cDNA sequence not supported by at least two reads was discarded. The tcR package was used for downstream repertoire analysis, and clonotypes were matched between fractions using CDR3 nucleotide sequence together with V segment. VDJmatch was used to annotate antigen specificity against VDJdb, with one amino acid substitution allowed in CDR3.

Sequencing used CD8+ T cells sorted from PBMCs, obtained less than 13 days after vaccination. The receptor comes from a man aged 45 to 65 who received an inactivated influenza vaccine. Donor details come from another sample of the same person, matched by shared clones. This receptor chain uses TRBV13 and TRBJ1-1; there is no confident call for the D gene. The CDR3 is CASEGPGTEAFF. At the DNA level, the sequence is TGTGCCAGCGAGGGTCCTGGCACTGAAGCTTTCTTT.